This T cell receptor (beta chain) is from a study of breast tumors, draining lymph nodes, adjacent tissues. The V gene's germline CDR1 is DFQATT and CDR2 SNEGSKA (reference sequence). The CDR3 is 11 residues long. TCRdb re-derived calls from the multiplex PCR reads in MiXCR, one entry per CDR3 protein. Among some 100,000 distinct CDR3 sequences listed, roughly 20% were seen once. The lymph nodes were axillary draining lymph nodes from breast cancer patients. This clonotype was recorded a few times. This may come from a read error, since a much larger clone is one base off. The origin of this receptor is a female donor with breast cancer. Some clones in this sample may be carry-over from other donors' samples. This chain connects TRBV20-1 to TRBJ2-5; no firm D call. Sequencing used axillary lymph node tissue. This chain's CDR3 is CGARREETQYF. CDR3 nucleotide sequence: TGCGGTGCGCGGAGAGAAGAGACCCAGTACTTC.